This T cell receptor beta chain appears in the sequencing data of a study of regulatory T cells in long-lasting Graves disease. Overall study: Freshly diagnosed Graves' patients had used antithyroid drugs for under 3 months. The study's findings and limits: Few sampled subjects may have lowered accuracy.

Note on this clonotype: Its antigen is currently unknown.

Combining iRepertoire HTBI primers with Arm-PCR of CDR3 regions, the authors built TCR beta libraries. TCRdb reanalysed the multiplex PCR reads using MiXCR and keeps one entry per CDR3 protein. The sample shows about 380,000 distinct CDR3 sequences, around 15% of them seen only once. This CDR3 is 13 amino acids long. Trimming removed 5 bases from V and 3 bases from J; junction bases left unmatched: 3. The germline CDR1 and CDR2 sequences are SQVTM and ANQGSEA. Regarding time point: newly diagnosed GD, antithyroid drugs for less than 3 months. Extracted PBMC RNA gave rise to the TCR library. The specimen was peripheral blood mononuclear cells (PBMCs), collected at new diagnosis, from a patient treated with antithyroid drugs. The receptor was derived from a female donor with Graves disease. V is TRBV29-1 and J is TRBJ2-2; 7 positions match TRBD1. CDR3 sequence (DNA): TGCAGCGTTATGGGACAGTACACCGGGGAGCTGTTTTTT. Its protein is CSVMGQYTGELFF.